This T cell receptor (beta chain) was recorded in a study of cytomegalovirus exposure and HLA in healthy donors. Across the whole study: Approximately 81% of roughly 430 genotyped donors fell in the Caucasian-associated ancestry cluster. Regarding the study as a whole: Most TCR sequences proved rare, with some public TCRs found in many donors.

With 60 Vbeta and 13 Jbeta primers, the PCR was carried out. Assay used: immunoSEQ multiplex PCR; TCRdb lists only in-frame clones, some missing. Counted here are over 150,000 clones, approximately 79% occurring once; the ten biggest clones make up more than 1.5%. Notes on this clone: The antigen remains unidentified.

These donors, healthy bone marrow donors, were studied. These donors counted as nominally healthy when sampled, but unrecorded immune exposures were likely. This sequence was found in a human donor in good health. The sample comprised PBMCs.

The CDR3 nucleotides read TGCGCCAGCAGCCCACCGACAGCTAACTATGGCTACACCTTC. Amino acids: CASSPPTANYGYTF. The chain uses TRBV5-1 and TRBJ1-2; D might be TRBD1 (5 bases). The CDR3 has 14 amino acids. Germline-derived CDR1 and CDR2 are SGHRS and YFSETQ. Trimming stripped 4 bases from V and 0 bases from J, with 10 bases between.